What follows is one T cell receptor beta chain and its context. This entry is derived from a study of blood T cell repertoires in COVID-19. For the study at large: PBMCs, B-cell-depleted T cells, or T cells were the source of the cDNA or gDNA that made up the material.

Germline CDR1 MGHDK, CDR2 SYGVNS. The V segment lost 4 bases and the J segment 3 bases; nucleotides outside the gene matches: 10. The CDR3 has 17 residues. Individuals aged about 18 to 90 years were recruited from around 22 US areas. Authors' processing steps: Counts of nucleated cells, estimated from reference gene primer amplification, were obtained. Produced via immunoSEQ multiplex PCR; TCRdb's table is partial and in-frame only. The DNA was the basis for D and trimming; V, J and clone size are from that table. The sample yields approximately 200,000 clones, about 80% seen once. Sequencing input: PBMCs or T cells enriched from blood (not recorded which). The rearrangement links TRBV25-1 to TRBJ1-4, with 8 nucleotides matching TRBD1. The source of this sequence is a man between 60 and 75 years old who had recovered from COVID-19. The CDR3 loop reads CASSVKSGGAANEKLFF. The CDR3 bases are TGTGCCAGCAGTGTAAAGTCAGGGGGCGCGGCTAATGAAAAACTGTTTTTT.